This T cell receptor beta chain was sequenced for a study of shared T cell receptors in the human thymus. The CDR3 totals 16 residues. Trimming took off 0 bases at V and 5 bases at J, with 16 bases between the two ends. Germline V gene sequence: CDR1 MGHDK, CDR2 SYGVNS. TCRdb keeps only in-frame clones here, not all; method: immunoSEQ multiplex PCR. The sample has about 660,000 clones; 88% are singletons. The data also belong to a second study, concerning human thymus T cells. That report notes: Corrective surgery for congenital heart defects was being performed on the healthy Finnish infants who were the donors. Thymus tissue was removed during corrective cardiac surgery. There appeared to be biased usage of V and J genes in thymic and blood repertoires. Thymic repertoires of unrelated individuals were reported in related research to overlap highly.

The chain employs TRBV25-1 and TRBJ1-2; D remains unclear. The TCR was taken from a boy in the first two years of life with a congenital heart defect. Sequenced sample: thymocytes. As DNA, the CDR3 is TGTGCCAGCAGTGAATATAGGGAGGGCCAGCTATATGGCTACACCTTC. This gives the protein CASSEYREGQLYGYTF.